The T cell receptor (beta chain) under discussion was sequenced for a study of T cell responses to AZD1222 COVID-19 vaccine. With regard to this clone: As yet, its antigen is unknown.

The J segment lost 8 bases and the V segment lost 3 bases, leaving 13 bases of the junction unmatched. Germline CDR1 is SGDLS and CDR2 is YYNGEE. The CDR3 loop spans 16 amino acids. Sequencing was performed with immunoSEQ multiplex PCR; in TCRdb, only in-frame clones are kept and a portion is missing. The sample has some 110,000 clones; 85% to 90% are singletons. Overall study findings and caveats: Along spike, vaccine-associated CD4 TCRs were found throughout, with dominance at 160-218 and 743-854. It was only after the peak T cell response that any repertoires were sampled. A rise in Spike-specific TCR breadth and depth followed two AZD1222 doses. Donor demographics were predominantly white British with a female majority; clonal diversity may be underestimated.

This specimen consisted of peripheral blood, obtained 28 days after the second AZD1222 dose. This sequence joins TRBV9 and TRBJ1-3; 8 bases are shared with TRBD1. This TCR was recovered from an adult who received the AZD1222 COVID-19 vaccine. CDR3 sequence reads: CASSALLSGGWDTIYF. The CDR3 nucleotides are TGTGCCAGCAGCGCCCTCCTGTCAGGGGGCTGGGACACCATATATTTT.